These T cell receptor beta chains were read from a single sample in a study of blood T cell repertoires in COVID-19. Produced via immunoSEQ multiplex PCR; TCRdb's table is partial and in-frame only. The sample shows approximately 210,000 clones, approximately 73% of them seen only once. The sample was PBMCs or T cells enriched from blood (not recorded which). These receptors all stem from a woman aged 50 to 65 with acute COVID-19. CDR3s include the opening cysteine and the closing phenylalanine or tryptophan. Fields, in order: CDR3 length, D gene, J gene, V gene, clone size, CDR3 DNA, CDR3 protein. D genes are given only for firm matches. Not every row has a clone size; where given, it reads once, few, many or a size class.

16,TRBD1,TRBJ1-1,TRBV15,NA,TGTGCCACCAGCAGGGCCGGGACAGCTGCCAACACTGAAGCTTTCTTT,CATSRAGTAANTEAFF
14,TRBD1,TRBJ1-2,TRBV5-1,NA,TGCGCCAGCAGCTTAGGACAGGCTAACTATGGCTACACCTTC,CASSLGQANYGYTF
17,NA,TRBJ1-6,TRBV6-1,NA,TGTGCCAGCAGTGAAAAGGGGACAAGGGTCGCTAATTCACCCCTCCACTTT,CASSEKGTRVANSPLHF
16,TRBD1,TRBJ1-2,TRBV7-2,NA,TGTGCCAGCAGCTTGGACCCCCCCGGACAGGGCCGTGGCTACACCTTC,CASSLDPPGQGRGYTF
14,NA,TRBJ2-3,TRBV6-2/TRBV6-3,NA,TGTGCCAGCAGTTACGACAGCCGCACAGATACGCAGTATTTT,CASSYDSRTDTQYF
16,TRBD1,TRBJ1-4,TRBV27,NA,TGTGCCAGCAGTCCACTCCCCGGGACAGGGTATGAAAAACTGTTTTTT,CASSPLPGTGYEKLFF
14,TRBD1,TRBJ2-1,TRBV7-2,NA,TGTGCCAGCAGCACGGGACAGGGGAGCGGTGAGCAGTTCTTC,CASSTGQGSGEQFF
18,TRBD2,TRBJ2-1,TRBV5-5,once,TGTGCCAGCAGCTTGGGAGCTAGCGGGGGATTCACCTACAATGAGCAGTTCTTC,CASSLGASGGFTYNEQFF
14,NA,TRBJ2-5,TRBV30,NA,TGTGCCTGGAGTAACCGACTCCCAGTCTTTGCCCAGTACTTC,CAWSNRLPVFAQYF
14,NA,TRBJ1-5,TRBV25-1,NA,TGTGCCAGCAGTGAACGCAGAATTAATCAGCCCCAGCATTTT,CASSERRINQPQHF
15,NA,TRBJ1-1,TRBV28,NA,TGTGCCAGCAGGGAAGGGGTGGTAGGGGTCACTGAAGCTTTCTTT,CASREGVVGVTEAFF
17,NA,TRBJ1-2,TRBV18,NA,TGTGCCAGCTCACCCAGCCTACAGGGCAAAATGCTAGTGGGCTACACCTTC,CASSPSLQGKMLVGYTF
14,NA,TRBJ1-5,TRBV3-1/TRBV3-2,NA,TGTGCCAGCAGCCCCTCGGGGGGCAGTCAGCCCCAGCATTTT,CASSPSGGSQPQHF
15,NA,TRBJ2-1,TRBV6-2/TRBV6-3,NA,TGTGCCAGCAGTTACTTTTCGGGTACCTACAATGAGCAGTTCTTC,CASSYFSGTYNEQFF
19,NA,TRBJ1-3,TRBV9,few,TGTGCCAGCAGCGTAGCGAGGGGGACCCTAGGTATGACGGGAAACACCATATATTTT,CASSVARGTLGMTGNTIYF
16,NA,TRBJ1-4,TRBV19,NA,TGTGCCAGTATTGGACAGCGAGGAGCAACTAATGAAAAACTGTTTTTT,CASIGQRGATNEKLFF
13,TRBD1,TRBJ1-2,TRBV28,many,TGTGCCAGCTCGCCGGGACAGGCTGTCGCCTACACCTTC,CASSPGQAVAYTF
15,NA,TRBJ1-5,TRBV19,NA,TGTGCCACTCGGCGGGATGTTAATAGCAATCAGCCCCAGCATTTT,CATRRDVNSNQPQHF
13,NA,TRBJ1-1,TRBV28,NA,TGTGCCAGCAGTTTAAAGTGGAGCACTGAAGCTTTCTTT,CASSLKWSTEAFF
16,NA,TRBJ2-5,TRBV4-1,NA,TGCGCCAGCAGCCCACGCAGGGGACAACCAGGGGAGACCCAGTACTTC,CASSPRRGQPGETQYF
14,NA,TRBJ2-2,TRBV27,NA,TGTGCCAGCAGTTTTGGCACGAACACCGGGGAGCTGTTTTTT,CASSFGTNTGELFF
13,NA,TRBJ2-1,TRBV3-1/TRBV3-2,NA,TGTGCCAGCAGCCACAGAGAGGCTGGGGAGCAGTTCTTC,CASSHREAGEQFF
17,NA,TRBJ2-2,TRBV5-1,NA,TGCGCCAGCAGCTTGGCAGGGGCAGAGCTTATCACCGGGGAGCTGTTTTTT,CASSLAGAELITGELFF
14,TRBD2,TRBJ2-1,TRBV2,NA,TGTGCCAGCGCGGGGGGGCCGTCCTACAATGAGCAGTTCTTC,CASAGGPSYNEQFF
15,TRBD2,TRBJ2-1,TRBV5-1,NA,TGCGCCAGCAGCCTAACTAGCGGGGGGGCCCATGAGCAGTTCTTC,CASSLTSGGAHEQFF
16,NA,TRBJ1-6,TRBV2,NA,TGTGCCAGCCTCAGGGAGGACATCCACCTTAATTCACCCCTCCACTTT,CASLREDIHLNSPLHF
17,TRBD1,TRBJ2-4,TRBV5-8,NA,TGTGCCAGCAGCCCGATCCACAGGGGGCTGCGTGGGGCCATTCAGTACTTC,CASSPIHRGLRGAIQYF
13,TRBD1,TRBJ1-4,TRBV25-1,once,TGTGCCAGCGGTGGGACAGGGCTCGAAAAACTGTTTTTT,CASGGTGLEKLFF
14,NA,TRBJ1-1,TRBV20-1,NA,TGCAGTGCTAGTGACTTGACGGGGAACACTGAAGCTTTCTTT,CSASDLTGNTEAFF
15,TRBD1,TRBJ2-3,TRBV28,NA,TGTGCCAGCAGCTCCGGACAGGGCCGTCGAGATACGCAGTATTTT,CASSSGQGRRDTQYF
16,NA,TRBJ2-5,TRBV7-2,NA,TGTGCCAGCAGCATCCAGGGTGGGGCTACCCAAGAGACCCAGTACTTC,CASSIQGGATQETQYF
18,TRBD2,TRBJ2-5,TRBV6-1,NA,TGTGCCAGCAGTGAGACTAGCGGGGGTTTCACTGGGGGGGAGACCCAGTACTTC,CASSETSGGFTGGETQYF
16,NA,TRBJ2-6,TRBV18,once,TGTGCCAGCTCACCACCAAACAGGGCTGGGGCCAACGTCCTGACTTTC,CASSPPNRAGANVLTF
16,TRBD1,TRBJ2-5,TRBV13,NA,TGTGCCAGCAGCTTATCGACAGGGGGCGGCGGAGAGACCCAGTACTTC,CASSLSTGGGGETQYF
15,NA,TRBJ1-3,TRBV5-6,NA,TGTGCCAGCAGGCGGGACGCCGGCTCTGGAAACACCATATATTTT,CASRRDAGSGNTIYF
11,TRBD1,TRBJ1-2,TRBV12-3/TRBV12-4,NA,TGTGCCTGGGGACAGGGCCATGGCTACACCTTC,CAWGQGHGYTF
14,NA,TRBJ1-1,TRBV24-1,once,TGTGCCACCAGTGATGCAAACGGGGACACTGAAGCTTTCTTT,CATSDANGDTEAFF
13,NA,TRBJ1-2,TRBV7-2,NA,TGTGCCAGCAGCCCCCAGGGGACCTATGGCTACACCTTC,CASSPQGTYGYTF
18,NA,TRBJ1-2,TRBV4-2,NA,TGTGCCAGCAGCCAAGAAGTACGGAACAGGGCCCTCTCCTATGGCTACACCTTC,CASSQEVRNRALSYGYTF
14,NA,TRBJ1-3,TRBV28,once,TGTGCCAGCAGTTTAGTTAACTCTGGAAACACCATATATTTT,CASSLVNSGNTIYF
15,NA,TRBJ1-2,TRBV4-1,NA,TGCGCCAGCAGCCAATCCTTCGTCGGGTTCGCTGGCTACACCTTC,CASSQSFVGFAGYTF
16,NA,TRBJ2-6,TRBV19,NA,TGTGCCAGTAGTATAGACAGGGATTCTGGGGCCAACGTCCTGACTTTC,CASSIDRDSGANVLTF
16,TRBD1,TRBJ2-5,TRBV25-1,NA,TGTGCCAGCAGTGACCGGGACAGGGGGCCTCAAGAGACCCAGTACTTC,CASSDRDRGPQETQYF
14,TRBD1,TRBJ2-5,TRBV7-2,NA,TGTGCCAGCAGCACTAGGGACAGGGAAGAGACCCAGTACTTC,CASSTRDREETQYF
14,NA,TRBJ1-6,TRBV6-5,NA,TGTGCCAGCAGGGGGGGTCTATTTAATTCACCCCTCCACTTT,CASRGGLFNSPLHF
17,NA,TRBJ1-3,TRBV27,NA,TGTGCCAGCAGTTTCTCTGCGGGACCTCGCTCTGGAAACACCATATATTTT,CASSFSAGPRSGNTIYF